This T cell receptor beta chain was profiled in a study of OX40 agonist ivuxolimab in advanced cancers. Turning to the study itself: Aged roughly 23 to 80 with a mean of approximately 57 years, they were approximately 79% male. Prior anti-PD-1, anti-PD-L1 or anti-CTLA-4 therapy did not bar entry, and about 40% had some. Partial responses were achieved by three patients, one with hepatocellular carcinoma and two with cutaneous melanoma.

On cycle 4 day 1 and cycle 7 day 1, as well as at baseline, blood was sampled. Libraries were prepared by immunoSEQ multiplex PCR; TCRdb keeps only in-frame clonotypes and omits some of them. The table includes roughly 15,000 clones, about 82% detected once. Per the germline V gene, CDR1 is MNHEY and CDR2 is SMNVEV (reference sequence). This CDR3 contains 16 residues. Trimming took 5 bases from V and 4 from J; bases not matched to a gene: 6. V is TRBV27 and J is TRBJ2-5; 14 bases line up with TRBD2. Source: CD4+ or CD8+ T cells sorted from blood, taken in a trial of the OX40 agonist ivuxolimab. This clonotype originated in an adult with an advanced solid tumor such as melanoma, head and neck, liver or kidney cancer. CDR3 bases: TGTGCCAGCAGTCCCGGGACTAGCGGGGGCGGAGAGACCCAGTACTTC. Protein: CASSPGTSGGGETQYF.